The present T cell receptor beta chain was sequenced within a study of T cells in Graves' hyperthyroidism and ophthalmopathy. RNA transcripts provided the source from which TCR beta CDR3 regions were amplified. Carried out on the TCR CDR3, a first-round RT-PCR used the HTBI primer set. TCRdb redid the calling of the multiplex PCR reads with MiXCR, one entry per CDR3 protein. The sample records under 400,000 distinct CDR3 sequences, 20% to 30% being singletons. V was cut by 5 bases and J by 7 bases, with 11 bases left in between. The CDR3 spans 12 residues. Germline loops: CDR1 LNHDA, CDR2 SQIVND (reference sequence). The definition of stable Graves' hyperthyroidism was no ophthalmopathy progression within 18 months. Exclusion of patients followed from uncontrolled infection, other autoimmune disease, pregnancy or lactation. It was approximately 9.4 ml of fresh peripheral blood that supplied the PBMCs.

This sequence was found in a man over 45 with Graves' hyperthyroidism. This chain connects TRBV19 to TRBJ1-1; D is ambiguous. The specimen sequenced was blood. DNA for the CDR3: TGTGCCAGTAGTGAGGGAAGGATTGAAGCTTTCTTT. It specifies CASSEGRIEAFF.